This T cell receptor beta chain was captured by sequencing in a study of T cell responses to AZD1222 COVID-19 vaccine. General observations from the study: The donors showed a predominance of white British ancestry and of females, with possible underestimation of clonal diversity.

As regards this clone: What it binds is not known.

The CDR3 length is 17 residues. Profiled with immunoSEQ multiplex PCR; TCRdb holds only in-frame clones, not every one. The sample records more than 150,000 clones, over 80% being singletons. The TCR originated in an adult in good health. V gene TRBV21-1 combines with J gene TRBJ2-2; the D call in the table, TRBD2, was not verified against the DNA. TRBV21-1 is a known pseudogene. Sequenced here: peripheral blood, sampled on day 0 of AZD1222 vaccination. The CDR3 protein is CASSKGPTGSRTGELFF. DNA of the CDR3: TGTGCCAGCAGCAAAGGACCAACCGGGAGTCGAACCGGGGAGCTGTTTTTT.